This T cell receptor beta chain is drawn from a study of shared clonotypes between healthy human individuals. About the research overall: There were three CD4 naive, three CD4 memory, two CD8 naive and one CD8 memory plates per donor.

J lost 3 bases, V lost 5 bases, and 8 bases had no gene match. The CDR3 spans 15 residues. Germline CDR1 and CDR2: SGHNT and YYREEE (reference sequence). Study conclusions and caveats: An effect of sequencing depth on clonotype sharing among donors was expected. Shared clonotypes across all four donors exceeded non-shared ones in generation probability.

The protocol was immunoSEQ multiplex PCR, while the TCRdb copy is restricted to in-frame clones and leaves out a portion. The sample shows about 710,000 clones, about 80% of them seen only once. The CD4+ fraction was divided into a CD45RA+ naive subset and a CD45RA-negative memory subset. Comment on this clone: Its cognate antigen is unknown.

V and J are TRBV5-4 and TRBJ2-5, with 9 bases that match TRBD2. The sample consisted of memory CD4+ T cells sorted from blood. Subset here: CD45RA-negative fraction. The clonotype comes from a woman in her 30s in good health. CDR3: CASSRTGTSKETQYF. The CDR3 nucleotides are TGTGCCAGCAGTCGTACCGGGACTAGCAAAGAGACCCAGTACTTC. The full variable domain, its missing parts supplied by reference TRBV5-4 and TRBJ2-5, is ETGVTQSPTHLIKTRGQQVTLRCSSQSGHNTVSWYQQALGQGPQFIFQYYREEENGRGNFPPRFSGLQFPNYSSELNVNALELDDSALYLCASSRTGTSKETQYFGPGTRLLVL.